This TCR beta chain emerged from a study of cytomegalovirus exposure and HLA in healthy donors. Study-wide results and limits: Through in vitro validation, three CMV-associated chains were shown to be specific for CMV antigens. Rarity marked most TCR sequences, yet some public TCRs occurred in many donors.

Concerning this clone itself: Its antigen is currently unknown.

Produced via immunoSEQ multiplex PCR; TCRdb's table is partial and in-frame only. This table has approximately 190,000 clones, more than 75% appearing once. From germline, CDR1 is MNHEY and CDR2 SVGAGI. V lost 6 bases to trimming and J lost 1 base, with 12 bases between them. The CDR3 is 14 residues long. The chain links TRBV6-5 to TRBJ1-1, with D maybe TRBD1 (6 bases). Sequencing used PBMCs. This clonotype originated in a man between 18 and 35 years old in good health and CMV-seropositive. CDR3 region: CASRRGGENTEAFF. CDR3 in DNA: TGTGCCAGCAGAAGAGGGGGAGAGAACACTGAAGCTTTCTTT.